This T cell receptor beta chain is from a study of blood T cell repertoires in COVID-19. Study-wide context: There were acute and convalescent COVID-19 samples, and they came from the United States, Italy and Spain. PBMCs, B-cell-depleted T cells, or T cells were the source of the cDNA or gDNA that made up the material.

Per the authors' pipeline: Reference gene primer amplification yielded estimated nucleated cell counts. Data came from immunoSEQ multiplex PCR; TCRdb stores just in-frame clones and leaves some out. V and J calls and clone size come straight from that table; D and trimming were deduced from the DNA. The top ten hold 10% of the sample, which has about 140,000 clones, about 87% seen once. This CDR3 contains 15 residues. The V and J ends lost 1 base and 1 base respectively, with 9 bases between them. Per germline, CDR1 SGHNT and CDR2 YENEEA. The sample was peripheral blood. The receptor was isolated from a man in his sixties with active or convalescent COVID-19. This rearrangement joins TRBV11-3 to TRBJ2-3, with D possibly TRBD2 on 5 matching bases. The CDR3 nucleotides read TGTGCCAGCAGCTTAGCTGGACTTGGCACAGATACGCAGTATTTT. Protein: CASSLAGLGTDTQYF.